A single TCR beta chain is shown here with its context. As handled by the study authors: Reference gene primers were amplified, and this amplification served to estimate nucleated cell counts. Method: immunoSEQ multiplex PCR; TCRdb's copy keeps in-frame clones and lacks some. Clonal size and the V and J genes are those of that table, whereas D and trimming came from the DNA. Of hundreds of thousands of clones listed, 65% to 90% were seen once; the top ten hold 4% to 5%. The germline V gene has CDR1 MNHNS and CDR2 SASEGT. V shed 0 bases, J shed 5 bases, and the junction held 5 bases outside the gene matches. The CDR3 totals 15 residues. The data were taken from a study of blood T cell repertoires in COVID-19. Across the whole study: The United States, Italy and Spain were the sources of the acute and convalescent COVID-19 samples.

The TCR sequence derives from a woman between 65 and 79 years old with acute or convalescent COVID-19. J is TRBJ1-2 and V is TRBV6-1, with TRBD1 identical over 8 bases. Specimen: peripheral blood. In DNA form, the CDR3 reads TGTGCCAGCAGTGAAGCGAATTACAGGGGGTATGGCTACACCTTC. Encoded protein: CASSEANYRGYGYTF.